These 27 T cell receptor beta chains were all obtained from the same sample, sequenced in a study of blood T cells in healthy people across ages. Alongside a J-beta primer mix, a sample-barcoded 5' primer served in a second PCR lasting about 6 to 11 cycles. TCRdb reanalysed the 5' RACE reads using MiXCR and keeps one entry per CDR3 protein. The sample lists hundreds of thousands of distinct CDR3 sequences, approximately 30% seen once, with 15% to 17% in the top ten. The specimen sequenced was blood. These receptors came from a woman aged 80 or older in good health.

The CDR3 DNA is TGCGCCAGCAGCCCCCGGGACAGGGGGCTGACCGGGGAGCTGTTTTTT. This codes for CASSPRDRGLTGELFF. This chain connects TRBV5-1 to TRBJ2-2; 12 bases fit TRBD1. This CDR3 is 16 amino acids long. Germline V gene lookup returns CDR1 SGHRS and CDR2 YFSETQ. Losses at the gene ends were 4 bases for V and 5 bases for J; bases not matched to a gene: 6.

This clonotype has at least ten counts. The chain carries TRBV20-1 and TRBJ2-3; either TRBD1 or TRBD2 may fit D (5 bases each). V was clipped by 4 bases and J by 2 bases, with 16 bases between them. The V gene's germline CDR1 is DFQATT and CDR2 SNEGSKA (reference sequence). CDR3 length: 15 residues. For the CDR3, the DNA is TGCAGTGCTACCCCGTCGGGGCGAAACACAGATACGCAGTATTTT. Protein: CSATPSGRNTDTQYF.

The chain combines TRBV29-1 with TRBJ2-1; D call uncertain. The CDR3 spans 14 residues. V lost 3 bases to trimming and J lost 15 bases, with 24 bases between them. Germline loops: CDR1 SQVTM, CDR2 ANQGSEA. CDR3 in DNA: TGCAGCGTTGATGTAGAAGACCCCTCCAATGGGCGGTTCTTC. This translates into CSVDVEDPSNGRFF.

The sample holds a few counts of this clonotype. The chain's CDR3 is CASRPSRDRSAEQYF. The DNA for the CDR3 is TGTGCCAGCAGGCCTTCCCGGGACAGGTCGGCCGAGCAGTACTTC. The rearrangement uses TRBV6-5 and TRBJ2-7, with 8 bases lining up with TRBD1. The CDR3 covers 15 residues. Per germline, CDR1 MNHEY and CDR2 SVGAGI. After removal of 6 bases from V and 6 bases from J, the junction contained 13 bases not matched to a gene.

With respect to this clonotype: This could be a read error, since a much larger clone is one nucleotide away. The chain joins TRBV27 to TRBJ2-3; 8 nucleotides agree with TRBD2. The CDR3 contains 15 residues. Germline CDR1 and CDR2: MNHEY and SMNVEV (reference sequence). The junction had 8 bases not matched to a gene; V was cut back by 5 bases and J by 4 bases. As DNA, the CDR3 is TGTGCCAGCAGTATAGGCGGGACTAGTGCAGATACGCAGTATTTT. Amino acids: CASSIGGTSADTQYF.

This clonotype was detected a few times. V is TRBV7-2 and J is TRBJ1-1, with 7 bases fitting TRBD1. Trimming removed 5 bases from V and 1 base from J; junction bases left unmatched: 10. Germline loops: CDR1 SGHTA, CDR2 FQGNSA. This CDR3 spans 16 amino acids. The CDR3 region is CASSTHGTAKNTEAFF. DNA for the CDR3: TGTGCCAGCAGCACACACGGGACAGCGAAGAACACTGAAGCTTTCTTT.

This clonotype occurred once. The V call is TRBV5-1, the J call TRBJ1-4; D unclear. The germline CDR1 and CDR2 sequences are SGHRS and YFSETQ. This CDR3 is built from 14 residues. V was trimmed by 1 base and J by 7 bases, leaving 11 bases between them. This CDR3 is CASSLPGKTEKLFF. CDR3 DNA: TGCGCCAGCAGCTTGCCCGGTAAGACTGAAAAACTGTTTTTT.

This clonotype was recorded once. The chain is built from TRBV29-1 and TRBJ2-5, with 10 bases fitting TRBD1. V shed 6 bases, J shed 4 bases, and the junction held 5 bases outside the gene matches. The CDR3 consists of 13 residues. Germline CDR1 and CDR2: SQVTM and ANQGSEA. The CDR3 spells CSVADRGRETQYF. Written as DNA, the CDR3 is TGCAGCGTGGCCGACAGGGGGCGAGAGACCCAGTACTTC.

There are a few counts of this clonotype. This may be a read error: a much more frequent sequence differs by one nucleotide. The V gene is TRBV5-1, the J gene TRBJ2-5; D tentatively fits TRBD1 or TRBD2 (5 bases each). V dropped 0 bases and J dropped 5 bases, with 20 bases sitting between them. The CDR3 consists of 17 residues. Germline-derived CDR1 and CDR2 are SGHRS and YFSETQ. Here the CDR3 reads CASSLAVPGRLGETQYF. The CDR3 coding sequence is TGCGCCAGCAGCTTGGCCGTTCCGGGACGGCTCGGGGAGACCCAGTACTTC. The full variable domain, with the rest looked up from reference TRBV5-1 and TRBJ2-5, is KAGVTQTPRYLIKTRGQQVTLSCSPISGHRSVSWYQQTPGQGLQFLFEYFSETQRNKGNFPGRFSGRQFSNSRSEMNVSTLELGDSALYLCASSLAVPGRLGETQYFGPGTRLLVL.

The chain couples TRBV20-1 to TRBJ2-3, with TRBD2 identical over 10 bases. CDR1 and CDR2 (germline): DFQATT, SNEGSKA (reference sequence). With 6 bases clipped from V and 6 bases from J, the junction kept 9 bases outside the gene matches. The CDR3 has 14 amino acids. The CDR3 DNA is TGCAGTGCACGGACTAGCGGCCGCCGGGATACGCAGTATTTT. It encodes CSARTSGRRDTQYF.

Note on this clonotype: This may be a read error: a much more frequent sequence differs by one nucleotide. The chain has TRBV30 and TRBJ1-2; D is ambiguous. The CDR3 has 12 amino acids. V lost 1 base to trimming and J lost 4 bases, with 7 bases between them. The germline V gene has CDR1 GTSNPN and CDR2 SVGIG (reference sequence). As DNA, the CDR3 is TGTGCCTGGAGTGACGGCGGCTATGGCTACACCTTC. This codes for CAWSDGGYGYTF.

This clonotype was seen many times. The chain joins TRBV6-2 or TRBV6-3 to TRBJ2-1; 8 bases agree with TRBD1. V lost 8 bases and J lost 7; bases outside the gene matches: 16. From germline, CDR1 is MNHEY and CDR2 SVGEGT. The CDR3 extends over 16 amino acids. Here the CDR3 reads CASRNTGTGRLNEQFF. The CDR3 coding sequence is TGTGCCAGCCGGAATACCGGGACAGGCAGACTAAATGAGCAGTTCTTC.

This clonotype has a handful of counts. The chain couples TRBV18 to TRBJ1-1, with D tentatively TRBD1 (6 bases). V lost 0 bases and J lost 10, with 18 bases in between. There are 15 residues in the CDR3. CDR1 and CDR2 (germline): KGHSH, LQKENI. The CDR3 DNA reads as TGTGCCAGCTCACCACCTTGGCAGGGGATTAACGGAGCTTTCTTT. It specifies CASSPPWQGINGAFF.

This clonotype has a count of ten or more. The chain employs TRBV6-5 and TRBJ2-5; 7 bases are a match to TRBD2. The V gene's germline CDR1 is MNHEY and CDR2 SVGAGI. CDR3 length: 13 amino acids. Unmatched junction bases numbered 4, after V lost 2 bases and J lost 7 bases. Here the CDR3 reads CASSYGEGGTQYF. As DNA, the CDR3 is TGTGCCAGCAGTTACGGGGAGGGAGGGACCCAGTACTTC.

The V call is TRBV12-3 or TRBV12-4, the J call TRBJ2-1; D tentatively fits TRBD1 or TRBD2 (5 bases each). Trimming cost V 7 bases and J 10 bases, with 17 bases left between them. The CDR3 loop spans 13 amino acids. CDR3: CASTPSGGWEQFF. CDR3 sequence (DNA): TGTGCCAGCACCCCCAGTGGGGGTTGGGAGCAGTTCTTC.

The chain couples TRBV7-2 to TRBJ2-3; D is undetermined. CDR3 length: 16 amino acids. Germline V gene sequence: CDR1 SGHTA, CDR2 FQGNSA. The V and J ends lost 4 bases and 4 bases respectively, with 18 bases between them. CDR3 in amino acids: CASSSGYGRLPDTQYF. The CDR3 DNA sequence: TGTGCCAGCAGCTCGGGCTACGGGCGCCTCCCAGATACGCAGTATTTT.

This clonotype showed up just a few times. J is TRBJ1-2 and V is TRBV6-5, with 7 bases lining up with TRBD1. The CDR3 contains 15 residues. Losses at the gene ends were 4 bases for V and 5 bases for J; bases not matched to a gene: 10. The germline CDR1 and CDR2 sequences are MNHEY and SVGAGI. This CDR3 reads CASSLKRDSPYGYTF. In nucleotides, the CDR3 is TGTGCCAGCAGTTTGAAAAGGGACAGCCCTTATGGCTACACCTTC.

This clonotype was recorded at least ten times. The V gene is TRBV7-8, the J gene TRBJ2-3, with D perhaps TRBD1 or TRBD2 (5 bases each). Trimming cost V 1 base and J 4 bases, with 12 bases left between them. The CDR3 has 15 residues. Germline CDR1 and CDR2: SGHVS and FQNEAQ. The CDR3 nucleotides are TGTGCCAGCAGCTTAGGGACGGGGCTCGCAGATACGCAGTATTTT. Its protein product is CASSLGTGLADTQYF.

The CDR3 here is CASSADRVANTGELFF. The CDR3 coding sequence is TGTGCCAGCAGCGCAGACAGGGTCGCGAACACCGGGGAGCTGTTTTTT. This chain uses TRBV7-9 with TRBJ2-2; 7 bases fit TRBD1. CDR1 is SEHNR, CDR2 FQNEAQ, per germline (reference sequence). Unmatched junction bases numbered 6, after V lost 5 bases and J lost 0 bases. This CDR3 spans 16 amino acids.

This clonotype was detected ten times or more. This rearrangement joins TRBV6-6 to TRBJ2-1, with D tentatively TRBD1 or TRBD2 (6 bases each). Germline assignment: CDR1 MNHNY and CDR2 SVGAGI (reference sequence). Trimming left V 0 bases short and J 9 bases short, with 9 bases between. This CDR3 spans 13 amino acids. For the CDR3, the DNA is TGTGCCAGCAGTTACTCCGGGGGCAGTGAGCAGTTCTTC. Amino acids: CASSYSGGSEQFF.

V gene TRBV5-1 combines with J gene TRBJ1-4, with a weak D call TRBD1 (6 bases). This CDR3 contains 14 residues. Germline V gene sequence: CDR1 SGHRS, CDR2 YFSETQ. The V gene lost 4 bases and the J gene lost 8 bases, with 15 bases spanning the gap. DNA of the CDR3: TGCGCCAGCAGCCAAGGGGGAATCGGCGAAAAACTGTTTTTT. This codes for CASSQGGIGEKLFF.

The table lists this clonotype with many counts. The chain couples TRBV3-1 to TRBJ2-1; the match to TRBD2 covers 10 bases. Germline values: CDR1 LGHDT, CDR2 YNNKEL (reference sequence). The CDR3 runs 14 residues. V trimming: 5 bases; J trimming: 9 bases; junction bases outside the gene matches: 7. The CDR3 DNA sequence: TGTGCCAGCAGCTGGAGCGGGGGGGTCGGTGAGCAGTTCTTC. This translates into CASSWSGGVGEQFF.

This clonotype was seen only a few times. The chain links TRBV28 to TRBJ2-5, with D possibly TRBD2 on 5 matching bases. In germline, CDR1 is MDHEN, CDR2 SYDVKM. V dropped 3 bases and J dropped 11 bases, with 16 bases sitting between them. There are 13 residues in the CDR3. In DNA form, the CDR3 reads TGTGCCAGCAGTTTCGGGGAATGGGATGAGCAGTACTTC. This encodes CASSFGEWDEQYF.

The table lists this clonotype with a few counts. V is TRBV30 and J is TRBJ1-6; D is undetermined. V was trimmed by 5 bases and J by 8 bases, leaving 10 bases between them. Germline CDR1 is GTSNPN and CDR2 is SVGIG (reference sequence). This CDR3 is 12 amino acids long. The CDR3 reads CAWGEGDSPLHF. CDR3 nucleotide sequence: TGTGCCTGGGGGGAGGGAGATTCACCCCTCCACTTT. The complete variable domain, with remaining parts taken from reference TRBV30 and TRBJ1-6, reads SQTIHQWPATLVQPVGSPLSLECTVEGTSNPNLYWYRQAAGRGLQLLFYSVGIGQISSEVPQNLSASRPQDRQFILSSKKLLLSDSGFYLCAWGEGDSPLHFGNGTRLTVT.

This clonotype was seen repeatedly, ten times or more. The chain recombines TRBV29-1 with TRBJ1-1; 8 positions match TRBD1. Unmatched junction bases numbered 5, after V lost 4 bases and J lost 1 base. CDR1 and CDR2 from the germline V gene are SQVTM and ANQGSEA. This CDR3 comprises 14 residues. CDR3 DNA: TGCAGCGTTGGAGGACAGGGTGGGAACACTGAAGCTTTCTTT. This translates into CSVGGQGGNTEAFF.

The chain combines TRBV4-3 with TRBJ2-1; perhaps D is TRBD1 or TRBD2 (5 bases each). V shed 1 base and J shed 5 bases, with 15 bases lying between them. Germline V gene sequence: CDR1 LGHNA, CDR2 YSLEER. There are 16 residues in the CDR3. DNA for the CDR3: TGCGCCAGCAGCCAAGTCGGAAGGGGAGATCACAATGAGCAGTTCTTC. Protein: CASSQVGRGDHNEQFF.

The chain uses TRBV7-3 and TRBJ1-1; D may be TRBD1 (6 bases). The CDR3 runs 15 residues. CDR1 and CDR2 from the germline V gene are SGHTA and FQGTGA. V was trimmed by 2 bases and J by 1 base, leaving 11 bases between them. Written as DNA, the CDR3 is TGTGCCAGCAGCTTAGTGTCAGGGGAGAACACTGAAGCTTTCTTT. Protein sequence: CASSLVSGENTEAFF.